These 17 T cell receptor beta chains originate from one sample sequenced in a study of shared clonotypes between healthy human individuals. CD8 cells classed as naive were CD45RO-negative and positively selected for CCR7, excluding terminally differentiated effector memory CD45RA+ cells. Assay: immunoSEQ multiplex PCR; the TCRdb copy retains only in-frame clones and omits some. The repertoire holds some 2 million clones, with about 95% as singletons. Input material: naive CD8+ T cells sorted from blood. The source is a man in his late teens or twenties in good health.

Worth noting for this clone: The germline gene is not matched at one end of the junction; a read error may be the cause. The chain is built from TRBV7-7 and TRBJ2-5, with 8 bases aligning to TRBD1. CDR3 length equals 13 residues. The germline V gene encodes CDR1 SSHAT and CDR2 FNYEAQ (reference sequence). CDR3 nucleotides: TGTGCTAGCAGCCTCAGGGGGCACGAGACCCAGTACTTC. This gives the protein CASSLRGHETQYF.

The V gene is TRBV6-6, the J gene TRBJ2-2, with D hard to call. The CDR3 is 13 amino acids. From germline, CDR1 is MNHNY and CDR2 SVGAGI (reference sequence). V lost 7 bases and J lost 2, with 8 bases in between. In nucleotides, the CDR3 is TGTGCCAGCACAGTGGAAAACACCGGGGAGCTGTTTTTT. Protein: CASTVENTGELFF.

A word on this clone: The limits of the CDR3 on the DNA are not certain, so only TCRdb's listed CDR3 is given. The chain employs TRBV21-1 and TRBJ2-6; TRBD1 reflects the table's D call only, with no check against the DNA. TRBV21-1 is a documented pseudogene. From its first to its last residue, the CDR3 has 17 amino acids. The CDR3 sequence: CASSPRTVGSGANVLTF.

This chain uses TRBV4-3 with TRBJ2-3; possibly TRBD2 for D (6 bases). CDR3 size: 18 residues. The ends were cut back, 3 bases at V and 2 bases at J, with 21 bases in the middle. Germline values: CDR1 LGHNA, CDR2 YSLEER. This CDR3 reads CASSHPSETGDTTDTQYF. In nucleotides, the CDR3 is TGCGCCAGCAGCCATCCGTCGGAAACGGGGGATACCACAGATACGCAGTATTTT.

J is TRBJ1-5 and V is TRBV6-1, with 8 bases that match TRBD1. The germline gives CDR1 MNHNS, CDR2 SASEGT. The CDR3 totals 16 residues. Trimming removed 2 bases from V and 4 bases from J; junction bases left unmatched: 7. The CDR3 spells CASSEPGQEGNQPQHF. CDR3 sequence (DNA): TGTGCCAGCAGTGAACCGGGACAGGAGGGGAATCAGCCCCAGCATTTT.

This clone was picked up a small number of times. The chain joins TRBV4-1 to TRBJ1-1; D is undetermined. Germline V gene data show CDR1 as MGHRA and CDR2 as YSYEKL. The CDR3 covers 15 residues. Trimming shortened V by 1 base and J by 6 bases, and 15 bases separated the two germline ends. CDR3 in amino acids: CASSQAAGLRAEAFF. The CDR3 nucleotides read TGCGCCAGCAGCCAAGCGGCCGGGCTGAGGGCTGAAGCTTTCTTT.

The V gene is TRBV7-2, the J gene TRBJ2-7, with D perhaps being TRBD1 or TRBD2 (5 bases each). Between the trimmed V and J ends, which lost 1 base and 4 bases, there was a span of 17 bases. Germline assignment: CDR1 SGHTA and CDR2 FQGNSA. The CDR3 spans 16 residues. The CDR3 loop is CASSLGRTTSVYEQYF. The CDR3 nucleotides are TGTGCCAGCAGCTTAGGGAGGACAACATCGGTATACGAGCAGTACTTC. The variable domain in full, with the rest retrieved from reference TRBV7-2 and TRBJ2-7, is GAGVSQSPSNKVTEKGKDVELRCDPISGHTALYWYRQSLGQGLEFLIYFQGNSAPDKSGLPSDRFSAERTGGSVSTLTIQRTQQEDSAVYLCASSLGRTTSVYEQYFGPGTRLTVT.

J is TRBJ2-1 and V is TRBV27; tentative D call: TRBD1 (5 bases). The V and J ends lost 3 bases and 4 bases respectively, with 13 bases between them. CDR3 size: 15 residues. Per the germline V gene, CDR1 is MNHEY and CDR2 is SMNVEV (reference sequence). The CDR3 nucleotides read TGTGCCAGCAGTTTCCAGGAAGGGGTATACAATGAGCAGTTCTTC. Encoded protein: CASSFQEGVYNEQFF.

The chain uses TRBV6-5 and TRBJ2-1, with TRBD1 matching 9 bases. V trimming: 4 bases; J trimming: 8 bases; junction bases outside the gene matches: 12. CDR3 length: 16 residues. Germline CDR1 MNHEY, CDR2 SVGAGI. The CDR3 bases are TGTGCCAGCAGTTTGACCCCGGGACAGGGTCTCCATGAGCAGTTCTTC. Translating gives CASSLTPGQGLHEQFF.

Notes on this clone: Other DNA sequences in the same sample also yield this CDR3. The chain employs TRBV5-1 and TRBJ2-7; TRBD2 is a possible D gene (5 bases). V lost 2 bases to trimming and J lost 2 bases, with 8 bases between them. The CDR3 runs 13 residues. CDR1 and CDR2 (germline): SGHRS, YFSETQ. CDR3 nucleotide sequence: TGCGCCAGCAGCTTCGGGGAAACCTACGAGCAGTACTTC. Amino acids: CASSFGETYEQYF. Variable domain in full (rest from reference TRBV5-1 and TRBJ2-7): KAGVTQTPRYLIKTRGQQVTLSCSPISGHRSVSWYQQTPGQGLQFLFEYFSETQRNKGNFPGRFSGRQFSNSRSEMNVSTLELGDSALYLCASSFGETYEQYFGPGTRLTVT.

V and J are TRBV30 and TRBJ2-2; possible D gene TRBD2, 5 bases. The V gene's germline CDR1 is GTSNPN and CDR2 SVGIG (reference sequence). This CDR3 is 12 amino acids long. Trimming left V 4 bases short and J 8 bases short, with 11 bases between. For the CDR3, the DNA is TGTGCCTGGACTCCGTCGGGGGGGGAGCTGTTTTTT. Amino acids: CAWTPSGGELFF. The full variable domain, its missing parts supplied by reference TRBV30 and TRBJ2-2, is SQTIHQWPATLVQPVGSPLSLECTVEGTSNPNLYWYRQAAGRGLQLLFYSVGIGQISSEVPQNLSASRPQDRQFILSSKKLLLSDSGFYLCAWTPSGGELFFGEGSRLTVL.

This clone is a singleton in its sample. The rearrangement joins TRBV5-6 to TRBJ2-1; a possible D gene is TRBD2 (6 bases). Germline CDR1 and CDR2: SGHDT and YYEEEE. The CDR3 loop spans 15 amino acids. The V and J ends lost 4 bases and 0 bases respectively, with 11 bases between them. Here the CDR3 reads CASSLEGISYNEQFF. The CDR3 nucleotides are TGTGCCAGCAGCCTGGAGGGGATCTCCTACAATGAGCAGTTCTTC.

The chain uses TRBV13 and TRBJ2-1; D remains ambiguous. This CDR3 spans 14 amino acids. The V gene lost 3 bases and the J gene lost 1 base, with 7 bases spanning the gap. Germline V gene data show CDR1 as PRHDT and CDR2 as FYEKMQ (reference sequence). CDR3 in DNA: TGTGCCAGCAGCTTTGACCGTTCCTACAATGAGCAGTTCTTC. Translated: CASSFDRSYNEQFF.

V and J are TRBV6-5 and TRBJ2-7; D assignment may be TRBD1 or TRBD2 (5 bases each). From germline, CDR1 is MNHEY and CDR2 SVGAGI. V lost 2 bases and J 2 bases, leaving 10 bases between the germline ends. CDR3 length: 14 residues. This CDR3 reads CASSYEPGPYEQYF. Written as DNA, the CDR3 is TGTGCCAGCAGTTACGAGCCGGGACCCTACGAGCAGTACTTC.

This chain links TRBV29-1 with TRBJ1-1; D remains ambiguous. Germline V gene data show CDR1 as SQVTM and CDR2 as ANQGSEA. V dropped 1 base and J dropped 4 bases, with 16 bases sitting between them. The CDR3 extends over 15 amino acids. The CDR3 here is CSVEAGWTRRTEAFF. CDR3 coding DNA: TGCAGCGTTGAAGCAGGATGGACGAGGCGCACTGAAGCTTTCTTT.

As for this clone: The sample holds other DNA sequences that translate to the same CDR3. The rearrangement uses TRBV7-9 and TRBJ2-7; the D gene is possibly TRBD1 (6 bases). Trimming left V 5 bases short and J 1 base short, with 9 bases between. CDR1 SEHNR and CDR2 FQNEAQ come from the germline V gene (reference sequence). The CDR3 has 13 residues. In DNA form, the CDR3 reads TGTGCCAGCAGCCTGGGACATTCCTACGAGCAGTACTTC. Translated: CASSLGHSYEQYF. Filled out from reference TRBV7-9 and TRBJ2-7, the complete variable domain reads DTGVSQNPRHKITKRGQNVTFRCDPISEHNRLYWYRQTLGQGPEFLTYFQNEAQLEKSRLLSDRFSAERPKGSFSTLEIQRTEQGDSAMYLCASSLGHSYEQYFGPGTRLTVT.

The V and J genes are TRBV5-1 and TRBJ2-3; 9 bases agree with TRBD2. The V segment lost 0 bases and the J segment 4 bases; nucleotides outside the gene matches: 6. The V gene's germline CDR1 is SGHRS and CDR2 YFSETQ. The CDR3 is 16 amino acids. DNA of the CDR3: TGCGCCAGCAGCTTGGATCCTAGCGGGGACGCAGATACGCAGTATTTT. This codes for CASSLDPSGDADTQYF. Full variable domain (remainder filled in from reference TRBV5-1 and TRBJ2-3): KAGVTQTPRYLIKTRGQQVTLSCSPISGHRSVSWYQQTPGQGLQFLFEYFSETQRNKGNFPGRFSGRQFSNSRSEMNVSTLELGDSALYLCASSLDPSGDADTQYFGPGTRLTVL.